This TCR beta chain derives from a study of shared clonotypes between healthy human individuals (TCRdb year 2020). About the study as a whole: A few men and a couple of women, aged 18 to 49 years, made up the cohort. For each donor, CD4 naive and CD4 memory were each given three plates, CD8 naive was given two plates, and CD8 memory was given one plate. To estimate repertoire size and how much clonotype sharing occurs between individuals, the study deeply sequenced the blood TCR repertoires of five or six healthy adults. To increase sequencing depth and limit assay-specific biases, different laboratories used diverse techniques to prepare libraries and sequence TCR repertoires. Between about 0.8 and 9.5 billion PBMCs per donor were obtained by leukapheresis.

From a lookup of the germline V gene (reference sequence), CDR1 and CDR2 are GTSNPN and SVGIG. Trimming leaves V shorter by 4 bases and J shorter by 5 bases, with the junction holding 4 bases beyond the gene matches. From its cysteine to its phenylalanine, the CDR3 spans 13 amino acids. Solely the CDR3 DNA is kept, with 39 bases framed from the first base. This clone has a count of ten or more. What antigen it recognizes has not been identified. Per-base quality was not reported, and no clone a single base away is much larger than it. Using the deep immunoSEQ assay, TCR CDR3 regions were amplified from genomic DNA by multiplex PCR. Extracted genomic DNA from each cell subset was distributed evenly across all wells of several immunoSEQ 96-well plates, and each plate was treated as a replicate. For sorted subsets, each replicate PCR was loaded with approximately 0.2 ug genomic DNA, equivalent to 30,000 or so T cell genomes. The purified libraries were quantified using a Qubit 3.0 fluorometer, sized with a Bioanalyzer 2100, and then quantified again using the KAPA Library Quantification kit. Every immunoSEQ 96-well plate was sequenced on a dedicated single-read 150-cycle Illumina NextSeq 550 flow cell. The published analysis was carried out like this. Because only junctional sequences without quality scores were contained in the immunoSEQ output, filtering matching that applied to full-length reads could not be performed. To assign V/J genes and CDR3, sequences were annotated using PyIR, a Python wrapper for IgBLAST v1.9, with IMGT germline references. Reads were removed for weak V/J assignments (E-value above 1e-6), missing CDR3, stop codons, out-of-frame junctions, or ambiguous translated residues. V3J clonotypes were defined as sequences sharing an identical inferred V gene, J gene, and CDR3 amino acid sequence. To compute the percentage overlap between repertoires, the number of shared unique clonotypes was divided by the size of the smaller repertoire. Three approaches were used to assess repertoire richness: RTK rarefaction, the Chao1 estimator, and Recon v2.1 estimates of unobserved clonotypes. Generation probabilities were computed with OLGA for all TCRbeta clonotypes obtained by the gDNA method from a handful of donors. Sourced from immuneACCESS, this table was stored by TCRdb with only in-frame sequences that have V and J called. A share of the clones is absent; for the studies checked, an unresolved V gene accounts for under half, and the remainder has no known explanation. The DNA was the basis for D and trimming; V, J and clone size are from that table. The sample has approximately 980,000 clones on record, roughly 72% of them singletons. The ten largest clones take up about 1.5% of the sample.

Donors were healthy HIV-negative adults with no recently reported acute infections or vaccinations. Every donor was a Caucasian adult residing in Nashville, Tennessee, USA. CD4+ T cells were enriched by magnetic negative selection; naive cells were then positively selected on CD45RA, and the negative fraction formed the memory subset. Blood was obtained by leukapheresis, after which PBMCs were separated by Ficoll-Histopaque density gradient centrifugation and cryopreserved in liquid nitrogen vapor phase. Analytical flow cytometry was used to check the purity and quantity of each magnetically sorted T cell population. Genomic DNA was isolated from each sorted fraction and quantified by UV absorbance on a Nanodrop 2000c. The study at large found these results: Rarefaction of sorted-subset datasets indicated incomplete sequencing despite the large sequencing depth. Naive subsets generally had larger estimated clonotype richness than memory subsets. Sharing across several donors was observed for roughly 5.4% of naive CD4, around 3.5% of naive CD8, around 2.5% of memory CD4, and less than 0.45% of memory CD8 clonotypes. Pairwise subsampling led to the expectation that sequencing depth would affect the degree of clonotype sharing among donors. Because the study included only a small number of donors, the genetic and exposure-history diversity represented was limited. Compared with non-shared clonotypes, the clonotypes found in all four sorted-subset donors had higher generation probabilities. Only blood was sampled, and tissue TCR repertoires likely differ from those in blood.

Recombination joined TRBV30 with TRBJ2-2, with 7 central nucleotides matching TRBD1. The sequence was collected from a man between 18 and 29 years old in good health. The sequencing sample was made of memory CD4+ T cells sorted from blood. The cell subset or site label corresponds to: CD45RA-negative fraction. The DNA sequence is given as TGTGCCTGGAACCGGGACAGAACCGGGGAGCTGTTTTTT. Its protein is CAWNRDRTGELFF.